Following are 20 T cell receptor beta chains from one sample sequenced in a study of neurological immune-mediated disorders. TCRdb re-derived calls from the 5' RACE reads in MiXCR, one entry per CDR3 protein. The data show around 40,000 distinct CDR3 sequences, about 12% seen once. The sample consisted of PBMCs. The source of these receptors is a female donor in good health.

This clonotype has ten or more counts. The rearrangement uses TRBV20-1 and TRBJ2-1; 12 nucleotides align to TRBD2. The trim removed 0 bases at V and 4 bases at J, leaving 7 bases unmatched. The CDR3 is 17 residues long. Germline values: CDR1 DFQATT, CDR2 SNEGSKA (reference sequence). The CDR3 nucleotides are TGCAGTGCTAGAGAGGGAACTAGCGGGAGGCTTTACAATGAGCAGTTCTTC. Protein product: CSAREGTSGRLYNEQFF.

This clonotype came up many times. The chain has TRBV6-5 and TRBJ1-2, with a possible D match to TRBD1 (5 bases). Germline V gene data show CDR1 as MNHEY and CDR2 as SVGAGI. This CDR3 comprises 14 residues. V was trimmed by 0 bases and J by 7 bases, leaving 12 bases between them. Here the CDR3 DNA reads TGTGCCAGCAGTTACTCACGAGCGGGGACTGGCTACACCTTC. This codes for CASSYSRAGTGYTF.

This clonotype was recorded at least ten times. The J gene is TRBJ2-1, the V gene TRBV6-5; D might be TRBD2 (6 bases). V was shortened by 7 bases and J by 9 bases, with 10 bases between the two germline ends. The germline CDR1 and CDR2 sequences are MNHEY and SVGAGI. The CDR3 is made up of 11 amino acids. CDR3 nucleotide sequence: TGTGCCAGCACCCACGGGGGTGAGCAGTTCTTC. This sequence encodes CASTHGGEQFF.

The sample holds many counts of this clonotype. The rearrangement links TRBV19 to TRBJ2-2; D uncertain. CDR3 length: 14 residues. Looked up from germline, CDR1 is LNHDA and CDR2 is SQIVND (reference sequence). V lost 6 bases, J lost 1 base, and 9 bases lay in between. CDR3 coding DNA: TGTGCCAGTAGGAGGAACTGGAACACCGGGGAGCTGTTTTTT. Translated, it gives CASRRNWNTGELFF.

This clonotype was detected many times. The chain has TRBV6-5 and TRBJ1-2; D not certain. Germline CDR1 reads MNHEY; CDR2 reads SVGAGI. CDR3 size: 12 residues. V lost 7 bases, J lost 2 bases, and 8 bases lay in between. CDR3 DNA sequence: TGTGCCAGCACCGATTCGAACTATGGCTACACCTTC. Amino acids: CASTDSNYGYTF.

There are many counts of this clonotype. The chain joins TRBV5-5 to TRBJ1-1, with unresolved D. The CDR3 consists of 13 residues. Germline assignment: CDR1 SGHKS and CDR2 YYEKEE (reference sequence). V shed 4 bases and J shed 11 bases, with 18 bases lying between them. This chain's CDR3 is CASSLLSVEKAFF. CDR3 sequence (DNA): TGTGCCAGCAGCCTCCTTTCGGTAGAGAAGGCTTTCTTT.

This clonotype was found many times. J is TRBJ1-1 and V is TRBV25-1; D uncertain. The CDR3 extends over 12 amino acids. The germline V and J ends were trimmed by 6 bases and 1 base, with 6 bases remaining between them. Per germline, CDR1 MGHDK and CDR2 SYGVNS. The CDR3 sequence: CASRPGNTEAFF. CDR3 bases: TGTGCCAGCAGGCCGGGGAACACTGAAGCTTTCTTT.

As DNA, the CDR3 is TGTGCCAGCAGCTTTGGGGGGCTAGCGGGGCAATATACCCAGTACTTC. It translates to CASSFGGLAGQYTQYF. The V gene is TRBV7-8, the J gene TRBJ2-5, with 9 bases lining up with TRBD2. The germline V gene encodes CDR1 SGHVS and CDR2 FQNEAQ. The length of the CDR3 is 16 residues. The V and J ends lost 3 bases and 8 bases, in that order; junction bases with no gene match: 13.

V is TRBV12-3 or TRBV12-4 and J is TRBJ2-7; D is perhaps TRBD1 (6 bases). With 1 base removed from V and 4 bases from J, the gap between germline ends came to 11 bases. CDR3 length: 14 residues. The CDR3: CASSLVDSTYEQYF. CDR3 nucleotides: TGTGCCAGCAGTTTAGTGGACAGTACATACGAGCAGTACTTC.

This clonotype came up many times. The rearrangement uses TRBV11-2 and TRBJ2-1; 8 nucleotides agree with TRBD2. Germline-derived CDR1 and CDR2 are SGHAT and FQNNGV. J was trimmed by 9 bases and V by 1 base; bases with no gene match: 5. The CDR3 spans 14 residues. CDR3 DNA: TGTGCCAGCAGCTTAGCGGGAGGGCCTAGTGAGCAGTTCTTC. This translates into CASSLAGGPSEQFF.

This clonotype was seen at least ten times. The CDR3 DNA sequence: TGTGCCAGCAGCTTGAGTGCCAGGCCTAATCAGCCCCAGCATTTT. It codes for CASSLSARPNQPQHF. This chain links TRBV11-2 with TRBJ1-5; D is ambiguous. The V end lost 3 bases, the J end lost 4 bases, and 13 bases lay between the germline ends. This CDR3 has 15 residues. The germline CDR1 and CDR2 sequences are SGHAT and FQNNGV.

Many counts were recorded for this clonotype. The rearrangement uses TRBV6-5 and TRBJ2-1; 7 nucleotides line up with TRBD1. With V trimmed by 6 bases and J by 3 bases, 14 bases remained unmatched. The CDR3 length is 17 residues. Germline CDR1 is MNHEY and CDR2 is SVGAGI. CDR3 sequence: CASSKTGAVFLYNEQFF. CDR3 in DNA: TGTGCCAGCAGCAAAACAGGGGCCGTCTTCCTCTACAATGAGCAGTTCTTC.

This chain joins TRBV11-3 and TRBJ2-1; D is unresolved. Germline loops: CDR1 SGHNT, CDR2 YENEEA. The CDR3 is made up of 14 amino acids. V gave up 1 base and J gave up 8 bases, with 12 bases separating them. The CDR3, as DNA: TGTGCCAGCAGCTTAGTTGTCGCCCCGGATGAGCAGTTCTTC. This translates into CASSLVVAPDEQFF. Together with reference TRBV11-3 and TRBJ2-1, the CDR3 gives the full variable domain: EAGVVQSPRYKIIEKKQPVAFWCNPISGHNTLYWYLQNLGQGPELLIRYENEEAVDDSQLPKDRFSAERLKGVDSTLKIQPAELGDSAVYLCASSLVVAPDEQFFGPGTRLTVL.

At least ten counts were recorded for this clonotype. The V and J genes are TRBV29-1 and TRBJ2-7, with 11 positions matching TRBD2. The J segment lost 0 bases and the V segment lost 2 bases, leaving 3 bases of the junction unmatched. The CDR3 is made up of 15 amino acids. Germline lookup yields CDR1 SQVTM and CDR2 ANQGSEA. The CDR3 DNA is TGCAGCGTTGAATTACTAGCGGGGGTCTCCTACGAGCAGTACTTC. Protein sequence: CSVELLAGVSYEQYF.

In its sample, this clonotype was seen many times. The chain is built from TRBV15 and TRBJ1-5, with D perhaps TRBD1 (5 bases). The germline gives CDR1 LNHNV, CDR2 YYDKDF (reference sequence). The CDR3 runs to 15 residues. Trimming stripped 6 bases from V and 1 base from J, with 13 bases between. The CDR3 DNA reads as TGTGCCACCAGTGCCGCACAGGCCAGCAATCAGCCCCAGCATTTT. Translated: CATSAAQASNQPQHF.

This clonotype was observed at least ten times. The chain is built from TRBV20-1 and TRBJ2-1, with D perhaps matching TRBD1 or TRBD2 (5 bases each). V shed 3 bases and J shed 4 bases, with 13 bases lying between them. Germline V CDR1 and CDR2: DFQATT, SNEGSKA (reference sequence). CDR3 length equals 14 residues. CDR3 sequence: CSARGTVHYNEQFF. DNA for the CDR3: TGCAGTGCTAGGGGGACGGTTCATTACAATGAGCAGTTCTTC.

The table lists this clonotype with many counts. This chain connects TRBV3-1 to TRBJ1-6, with D possibly being TRBD1 (5 bases). CDR1 is LGHDT and CDR2 is YNNKEL in the germline V gene (reference sequence). V shed 7 bases and J shed 9 bases, with 19 bases lying between them. The CDR3 covers 15 residues. The chain's CDR3 is CASTRGAAQGSPLHF. In DNA form, the CDR3 reads TGTGCCAGCACGCGAGGGGCAGCTCAAGGTTCACCCCTCCACTTT.

This clonotype came up many times. The chain employs TRBV27 and TRBJ2-7; perhaps D is TRBD1 or TRBD2 (5 bases each). Trimming shortened V by 6 bases and J by 6 bases, and 18 bases separated the two germline ends. CDR1 and CDR2 from the germline V gene are MNHEY and SMNVEV (reference sequence). The CDR3 loop spans 14 amino acids. The CDR3 reads CASSPLEGLGEQYF. CDR3 nucleotides: TGTGCCAGCAGCCCGTTAGAGGGGCTCGGCGAGCAGTACTTC.

There are many counts of this clonotype. The V call is TRBV7-8, the J call TRBJ1-5; 7 bases agree with TRBD1. The CDR3 loop spans 16 amino acids. V lost 5 bases and J lost 1; bases outside the gene matches: 8. Germline V gives CDR1 SGHVS, CDR2 FQNEAQ. CDR3 region: CASSAYTGESNQPQHF. The CDR3, as DNA: TGTGCCAGCAGCGCCTATACAGGGGAGAGCAATCAGCCCCAGCATTTT.

In this sample, this clonotype turned up many times. The chain links TRBV5-6 to TRBJ1-1, with D tentatively TRBD1 (5 bases). The CDR3 spans 14 residues. V lost 0 bases and J lost 11, with 17 bases in between. Germline lookup yields CDR1 SGHDT and CDR2 YYEEEE. CDR3 loop: CASSLETGGSWAFF. CDR3 nucleotide sequence: TGTGCCAGCAGCTTGGAAACAGGAGGGTCCTGGGCTTTCTTT.